This entry lists 2 T cell receptor beta chains sequenced from one sample in a study of beta chain features in type 1 diabetes. Study-level points and caveats: Patients with Type 1 diabetes showed moderately but significantly shorter TCRB CDR3s in all four CD4+ subsets.

Expressed TCRB transcripts were sequenced after all isolated RNA was converted to cDNA. The table came from immunoSEQ multiplex PCR; TCRdb's copy has only in-frame clones and leaves some out. The data show 150,000 to 200,000 clones, 8% to 8.5% seen once. The antigens for these receptors are not known. Sequences were obtained from central memory CD4+ T cells from blood. Every receptor here comes from a woman aged 18 to 35 with type 1 diabetes.

This sequence joins TRBV30 and TRBJ2-7; tentative D call: TRBD1 (5 bases). V was cut by 5 bases and J by 1 base, with 9 bases left in between. Germline-derived CDR1 and CDR2 are GTSNPN and SVGIG (reference sequence). The CDR3 has 12 residues. The CDR3 reads CAWSRQSYEQYF. DNA for the CDR3: TGTGCCTGGTCTCGACAGTCCTACGAGCAGTACTTC.

V gene TRBV6-1 combines with J gene TRBJ2-7; no definite D call. This CDR3 comprises 13 residues. Per germline, CDR1 MNHNS and CDR2 SASEGT. Trimming pared 1 base from V and 0 bases from J, leaving 4 bases between. CDR3 sequence reads: CASSEGHSYEQYF. The CDR3 region has the DNA TGTGCCAGCAGTGAAGGACACTCCTACGAGCAGTACTTC.